This TCR beta chain was profiled in a study of vaccination and CD4 T cells after COVID-19. On the study more broadly: A positive SARS-CoV-2 nasal swab PCR result was recorded for each convalescent patient; about 9 were mild and one severe.

The treatment: roughly 11-day PBMC culture with coronavirus spike peptide pools or control peptides (ViraFEST assay). About this clonotype: Its antigen is not identified.

Germline V gene lookup returns CDR1 SGHRS and CDR2 YFSETQ. This CDR3 contains 14 residues. The V and J ends lost 0 bases and 7 bases respectively, with 11 bases between them. An Oncomine TCR Beta short-read assay was used to sequence the DNA from cultured CD4+ T cells. TCRdb reprocessed the PCR reads with MiXCR, giving one entry per CDR3 protein. The table lists 15,000 to 20,000 distinct CDR3 sequences, over 45% of them singletons, with about 4% in the top ten. Material: CD4+ T cells from blood, cultured in vitro. The clonotype was recovered from a human donor who had recovered from COVID-19. This chain joins TRBV5-1 and TRBJ1-5, with a weak D call TRBD1 (6 bases). CDR3 DNA sequence: TGCGCCAGCAGCTTGGCGGGGGGCGAGCAGCCCCAGCATTTT. It encodes CASSLAGGEQPQHF.